This TCR beta chain originates from a study of OX40 agonist ivuxolimab in advanced cancers. Overall study context: With ivuxolimab, an agonistic anti-OX40 (CD134) antibody, patients were treated. Those enrolled were 82.7% male, with a mean age of about 66 years and ages from roughly 20 to 85.

Regarding this clone: Its cognate antigen is unknown.

Per germline, CDR1 MNHEY and CDR2 SVGAGI. The length of the CDR3 is 14 residues. The V end lost 6 bases, the J end lost 2 bases, and 13 bases lay between the germline ends. Study findings and constraints: Low normalized T-cell clonal expansion was also seen in some nonresponders. People who partly responded at 0.1-3.0 mg/kg had some of the least clonal expansion seen.

Libraries were prepared by immunoSEQ multiplex PCR; TCRdb keeps only in-frame clonotypes and omits some of them. The sample comprises 15,000 to 20,000 clones, 79% of which are singletons, and around 30% rests with the top ten. The chain employs TRBV6-5 and TRBJ1-2; a weak D match, TRBD1 (5 bases). This TCR was recovered from an adult with an advanced solid tumor such as melanoma, head and neck, liver or kidney cancer. The source was CD4+ or CD8+ T cells sorted from blood, collected in a trial of the OX40 agonist ivuxolimab. The CDR3 spells CASSLQVANYGYTF. The CDR3 DNA reads TGTGCCAGCAGCCTACAGGTCGCCAACTATGGCTACACCTTC.